One sample yielded the 2 T cell receptor beta chains listed below, sequenced in a study of T cells in Graves' hyperthyroidism and ophthalmopathy. The TCR beta CDR3 regions underwent amplification using RNA transcripts as the source. The study used the HTBI primer set for a first-round RT-PCR of the TCR CDR3. TCRdb passed the multiplex PCR reads through MiXCR, listing each CDR3 protein once. The sample gives approximately 500,000 distinct CDR3 sequences, 46% of which show up once; about 8% is in the top ten. Sequencing was done on a sample of peripheral blood or thyroid tissue (not recorded which). These receptors were obtained from a young woman with Graves' hyperthyroidism.

The chain joins TRBV25-1 to TRBJ2-7; no clear D. The CDR3 totals 8 residues. Germline V lookup: CDR1 MGHDK, CDR2 SYGVNS. The CDR3 DNA reads TGTGCCAGCAGTGAATCTTTGGTA. It specifies CASSESLV.

To note about this clonotype: One end of the junction does not line up with germline, which may come from a read error. This chain connects TRBV20-1 to TRBJ2-7, with D perhaps matching TRBD2 (6 bases). Germline CDR1 reads DFQATT; CDR2 reads SNEGSKA (reference sequence). The CDR3 is 11 residues long. This CDR3 reads CSARRVGELYF. CDR3 bases: TGCAGTGCCCGGAGGGTCGGGGAGCTGTACTTC.